Here is one TCR beta chain with its context. The data were taken from a study of T cell changes during pregnancy in multiple sclerosis. Trimming took off 3 bases at V and 6 bases at J, with 15 bases between the two ends. The CDR3 runs to 15 residues. The germline V gene encodes CDR1 MDHEN and CDR2 SYDVKM. Here immunoSEQ multiplex PCR was the method, and the copy in TCRdb shows in-frame clones only, minus some. This repertoire shows about 16,000 clones, approximately 96% found once; its top ten account for roughly 0.83%. V usage is TRBV28 and J usage is TRBJ2-1; the D gene is possibly TRBD1 (6 bases). The origin of this receptor is a female donor with multiple sclerosis, enrolled in a pregnancy study. The sequencing used peripheral blood, collected in the third trimester of pregnancy. The CDR3 region has the DNA TGTGCCAGCAGTTTCTATGCAGGGGTCTCCAATGAGCAGTTCTTC. Its translation: CASSFYAGVSNEQFF.